The clone carrying this TCR beta chain appeared a few times. Described time point: newly diagnosed GD, antithyroid drugs for less than 3 months. PBMC-extracted RNA yielded the TCR library. It was by American Thyroid Association guidelines that Graves' disease was diagnosed. These data are taken from a study of regulatory T cells in long-lasting Graves disease. TCR beta libraries were built with iRepertoire HTBI primers and Arm-PCR of CDR3 regions. One entry per CDR3 protein, called by TCRdb with MiXCR from the multiplex PCR reads. The sample holds about 440,000 distinct CDR3 sequences, 15% seen once. The same sample was also studied in work on T cells in Graves' hyperthyroidism and ophthalmopathy. That work states: Primed by the HTBI set, a first-round RT-PCR was run on the TCR CDR3.

Sample: peripheral blood mononuclear cells (PBMCs), taken at new diagnosis, from a patient treated with antithyroid drugs. The TCR originated in a woman aged 25 to 39 with Graves disease.

CDR3 sequence: CASRGLRSYNEQFF. The CDR3 nucleotides are TGTGCCAGTAGGGGACTGAGATCCTACAATGAGCAGTTCTTC. V is TRBV19 and J is TRBJ2-1; tentatively, D is TRBD2 (6 bases). Trimming cost V 6 bases and J 1 base, with 10 bases left between them. The CDR3 is 14 residues long. Germline V CDR1 and CDR2: LNHDA, SQIVND (reference sequence).